This T cell receptor (beta chain) comes out of a study of read filtering for tumor transcriptome and immune sequencing. The study, taken as a whole, reports: Single-read clonotypes: 80% to 90% of IR-seq clonotypes (about 3.5% of reads), about 75% of RNA-seq clonotypes (approximately 45% of reads).

The library was built from roughly 400 ng RNA with molecular barcoded adaptors for alpha/delta and beta/gamma chains. MiXCR was run by TCRdb on the reads, yielding one entry per CDR3 protein. The table shows 85,000 to 100,000 distinct CDR3 sequences, with around a fifth occurring only once. This clonotype was seen repeatedly, ten times or more. What it recognizes is unknown. The J segment lost 6 bases and the V segment lost 1 base, leaving 1 base of the junction unmatched. CDR3 size: 14 residues. In germline, CDR1 is DFQATT, CDR2 SNEGSKA (reference sequence). V gene TRBV20-1 combines with J gene TRBJ2-1; 12 nucleotides line up with TRBD2. The receptor comes from a donor at least 40 years old with multiple myeloma. The sample consisted of a population of CD138-negative cells sorted from bone marrow. The CDR3 bases are TGCAGTGCTAGAGCTAGCGGGGGGGCCAATGAGCAGTTCTTC. It yields the protein CSARASGGANEQFF.